Here is one T cell receptor beta chain with its context. The antigen is not known. The source of the sample is a study of early T cells in non-severe SARS-CoV-2 infection. About the study: Unsorted whole-blood RNA was sequenced in bulk, leaving chains unpaired.

J gave up 4 bases and V 5 bases, and 5 bases lay outside the gene matches. The CDR3 has 14 residues. Regarding the study as a whole: Anti-spike CD8 responses were favored by VDJdb matching, which missed private and CD4 specificities.

Unique molecular identifier tags were affixed to discrete cDNA molecules. Each CDR3 protein gets one entry after TCRdb re-called the 5' RACE reads with MiXCR. The table lists almost 85,000 distinct CDR3 sequences, about 12% of them singletons. The chain has TRBV12-3 or TRBV12-4 and TRBJ1-3; the match to TRBD1 covers 7 bases. The sequencing sample was made of whole blood. This TCR was recovered from an adult who was a healthcare worker with PCR-confirmed SARS-CoV-2 infection or an uninfected control (not recorded which). CDR3: CASSTGVPGNTIYF. DNA of the CDR3: TGTGCCAGCAGTACAGGGGTCCCCGGAAACACCATATATTTT.